These T cell receptor beta chains were read from a single sample in a study of blood T cell repertoires in COVID-19. Produced via immunoSEQ multiplex PCR; TCRdb's table is partial and in-frame only. The profile shows about 180,000 clones, about 88% of them singletons. The source material was peripheral blood. Receptors originate from a man aged 18 to 29 who had recovered from COVID-19. CDR3s include the opening cysteine and the closing phenylalanine or tryptophan. D genes are given only for firm matches. Only some rows state a clone size, as once, few, many or a class for expanded clones.

clone size	J gene	V gene	D gene	CDR3 DNA	CDR3 protein
NA	TRBJ1-6	TRBV5-5	NA	TGTGCCAGCAGCGACAGGAGCACCTATAATTCACCCCTCCACTTT	CASSDRSTYNSPLHF
few	TRBJ1-1	TRBV30	NA	TGTGCCTGGAGTCCGCTTCGGGACTCTGAAGCTTTCTTT	CAWSPLRDSEAFF
NA	TRBJ2-1	TRBV2	NA	TGTGCCAGTGCCGCGGCCGGAGGGGTCAATGAGCAGTTCTTC	CASAAAGGVNEQFF
NA	TRBJ1-5	TRBV28	NA	TGTGCCAGCAGATTGCCCCAGGGATTGCAGCCCCAGCATTTT	CASRLPQGLQPQHF
NA	TRBJ1-4	TRBV28	NA	TGTGCCAGCAGCGTAACAGGGCCCGAAAGGGAAAAACTGTTTTTT	CASSVTGPEREKLFF
NA	TRBJ1-6	TRBV28	NA	TGTGCCAGCAGTTTAGGGGGAGGGGAATCCTATAATTCACCCCTCCACTTT	CASSLGGGESYNSPLHF
NA	TRBJ2-1	TRBV11-3	TRBD1	TGTGCCAGCAGCCGTTCCGGGACAGAAAACAATGAGCAGTTCTTC	CASSRSGTENNEQFF
NA	TRBJ2-7	TRBV24-1	TRBD2	TGTGCCACCAGTGATTGTGGGGCTAGCGGCCCTCTATGCGAGCAGTACTTC	CATSDCGASGPLCEQYF
NA	TRBJ2-1	TRBV6-5	NA	TGTGCCAGCAGTTACAGTGGTAGCAATGAGCAGTTCTTC	CASSYSGSNEQFF
few	TRBJ2-7	TRBV19	TRBD2	TGTGCCAGTAGCTGGACTAGCGGCTACAATGCCTACGAGCAGTACTTC	CASSWTSGYNAYEQYF
NA	TRBJ1-2	TRBV4-3	TRBD1	TGCGCCAGCAGCCAAGATGGGGGACAGGTGAACTATGGCTACACCTTC	CASSQDGGQVNYGYTF
NA	TRBJ1-4	TRBV6-5	NA	TGTGCCAGCAGGGGGGGAGCTAATGAAAAACTGTTTTTT	CASRGGANEKLFF
once	TRBJ2-2	TRBV30	NA	TGTGCCTATTCGAGGGCGGGGTCGAACACCGGGGAGCTGTTTTTT	CAYSRAGSNTGELFF
NA	TRBJ1-4	TRBV2	TRBD1	TGTGCCAGCAGTGACGGGACAGTAAATGAAAAACTGTTTTTT	CASSDGTVNEKLFF
NA	TRBJ2-6	TRBV3-1/TRBV3-2	NA	TGTGCCAGCAGCCAAGGGGCGGGACAGAAAACTGGGGCCAACGTCCTGACTTTC	CASSQGAGQKTGANVLTF
NA	TRBJ1-2	TRBV9	TRBD1	TGTGCCAGCAGCGCGGGACAGGCTGAGGGCTACACCTTC	CASSAGQAEGYTF
NA	TRBJ1-1	TRBV4-3	NA	TGCGCCAGCAGCCAAGGGGCGGGGAGTGGGACTGAAGCTTTCTTT	CASSQGAGSGTEAFF
NA	TRBJ1-1	TRBV6-2/TRBV6-3	NA	TGTGCCAGCAGTTACCCGGGAATGAACACTGAAGCTTTCTTT	CASSYPGMNTEAFF
NA	TRBJ2-7	TRBV18	TRBD2	TGTGCCAGCTCACCACAGGGAGGGCCCAACGAGCAGTACTTC	CASSPQGGPNEQYF
NA	TRBJ2-5	TRBV9	TRBD2	TGTGCCAGCAGCGTGGGTGGGACTAGCGGGTTCCAAGAGACCCAGTACTTC	CASSVGGTSGFQETQYF
NA	TRBJ2-7	TRBV2	TRBD1	TGTGCCAGCAGCCCCTGGACAGGGGGTTCCTACGAGCAGTACTTC	CASSPWTGGSYEQYF
NA	TRBJ1-1	TRBV29-1	NA	TGCAGCGTTGTTGAGTACACTGAAGCTTTCTTT	CSVVEYTEAFF
once	TRBJ2-3	TRBV3-1/TRBV3-2	NA	TGTGCCAGCAGCCAAGGAGTTCTAGCTGGCACAGATACGCAGTATTTT	CASSQGVLAGTDTQYF
NA	TRBJ1-4	TRBV6-5	TRBD1	TGTGCCAGCAGTTACTCGACAGGGGATAATGAAAAACTGTTTTTT	CASSYSTGDNEKLFF
NA	TRBJ2-7	TRBV7-3	NA	TGTGCCAGCAGCCTAACCGGGACAAGCGAGCAGTACTTC	CASSLTGTSEQYF
NA	TRBJ1-5	TRBV19	NA	TGTGCCAGTAGTCGCCTAGCCGGTAATCCGCCCCAGCATTTT	CASSRLAGNPPQHF
NA	TRBJ2-2	TRBV6-2/TRBV6-3	TRBD2	TGTGCCAGCAGCCCCAGGAGGACTAGCGGCAACACCGGGGAGCTGTTTTTT	CASSPRRTSGNTGELFF
NA	TRBJ1-1	TRBV7-9	NA	TGTGCCAGCAGCTTAACCCGAGAGACTGAAGCTTTCTTT	CASSLTRETEAFF
NA	TRBJ2-7	TRBV6-2/TRBV6-3	TRBD2	TGTGCCAGCAGTTACGGGGCGGGAGGGACCCTCTTC	CASSYGAGGTLF
NA	TRBJ2-1	TRBV14	TRBD2	TGTGCCAGCAGCACTGGGGAGGGCAATGAGCAGTTCTTC	CASSTGEGNEQFF
NA	TRBJ2-1	TRBV3-1/TRBV3-2	NA	TGTGCCAGCAGCCAGTCTGGGAGTTACAATGAGCAGTTCTTC	CASSQSGSYNEQFF
NA	TRBJ1-2	TRBV19	TRBD1	TGTGCCAGTAGGACAGGGTCATATGGCTACACCTTC	CASRTGSYGYTF
NA	TRBJ1-6	TRBV27	TRBD1	TGTGCCAGCACCCTGACAGGGGGTAATTCACCCCTCCACTTT	CASTLTGGNSPLHF
NA	TRBJ1-2	TRBV4-3	NA	TGCGCCAGCAGCCAGGATAGGGGTGGTCTCTATGGCTACACCTTC	CASSQDRGGLYGYTF
NA	TRBJ1-6	TRBV6-2/TRBV6-3	NA	TGTGCCAGCAGTTTCCGGGACTTTACACCCCTCCACTTT	CASSFRDFTPLHF
NA	TRBJ1-1	TRBV5-6	TRBD1	TGTGCCAGCAGCCGAGGGACAGCCGAAGCTTTCTTT	CASSRGTAEAFF
NA	TRBJ1-5	TRBV5-6	TRBD1	TGTGCCAGCAGCCTCTCGGGACAGGGGCCAGGGCAGCCCCAGCATTTT	CASSLSGQGPGQPQHF
NA	TRBJ2-7	TRBV4-3	NA	TGCGCCAGCAGCCAAGAACCAGGATCCTACGAGCAGTACTTC	CASSQEPGSYEQYF
NA	TRBJ1-2	TRBV10-3	TRBD1	TGTGCCATCAGTCCCTTTGGACAGGGCGACTATGGCTACACCTTC	CAISPFGQGDYGYTF
NA	TRBJ2-2	TRBV5-1	NA	TGCGCCAGCAGTCACGGCGGGGCGAACACCGGGGAGCTGTTTTTT	CASSHGGANTGELFF
NA	TRBJ2-3	TRBV9	TRBD2	TGTGCCAGCAGCGGCGGACTAGCGGGTTTGGGAACAGATACGCAGTATTTT	CASSGGLAGLGTDTQYF
NA	TRBJ2-3	TRBV5-4	TRBD2	TGTGCCAGCAGCTCAGGGACTAGCGGGAGGCCAGATACGCAGTATTTT	CASSSGTSGRPDTQYF
NA	TRBJ2-3	TRBV12-5	TRBD2	TGTGCTAGTGGTTTGGGACTAGCGGGATTTTCAGATACGCAGTATTTT	CASGLGLAGFSDTQYF
NA	TRBJ2-2	TRBV5-4	NA	TGTGCCAGCAGCCCGACCGGACTCCTCACCGGGGAGCTGTTTTTT	CASSPTGLLTGELFF
NA	TRBJ1-2	TRBV28	TRBD1	TGTGCCAGCGGGGACAGTATTATCTATGGCTACACCTTC	CASGDSIIYGYTF
once	TRBJ1-5	TRBV2	NA	TGTGCCAGCAGTGAGAAGGGCGGGGGCAATCAGCCCCAGCATTTT	CASSEKGGGNQPQHF
once	TRBJ2-7	TRBV25-1	NA	TGTGCCAGCAGTGAATACAGGGGGGCTCACGAGCAGTACTTC	CASSEYRGAHEQYF
NA	TRBJ1-4	TRBV5-6	NA	TGTGCCAGCAGCTTGGCAGTGGGCGAACTGTTTTTT	CASSLAVGELFF
NA	TRBJ2-5	TRBV11-2	NA	TGTGCCAGCAGCTTCCAATTTAGCACTCAAGAGACCCAGTACTTC	CASSFQFSTQETQYF
NA	TRBJ2-2	TRBV5-4	TRBD2	TGTGCCAACTCCCTGGGGGTAGCGGGGGGGAACACCGGGGAGCTGTTTTTT	CANSLGVAGGNTGELFF
NA	TRBJ1-2	TRBV27	NA	TGTGCCAGCAGTGGGACGGGGGGGCCCTACACCTTC	CASSGTGGPYTF
NA	TRBJ1-5	TRBV18	NA	TGTGCCAGCTCACCCATCCATGAGAGGCCCAATCAGCCCCAGCATTTT	CASSPIHERPNQPQHF
NA	TRBJ2-1	TRBV6-6	TRBD1	TGTGCCAGCATCCAGAGGGACAGGGGAGGACGTGAGCAGTTCTTC	CASIQRDRGGREQFF
NA	TRBJ2-1	TRBV6-6	NA	TGTGCCAGCAGTTCTCGACAGGACCTCTCCTACAATGAGCAGTTCTTC	CASSSRQDLSYNEQFF
NA	TRBJ2-1	TRBV6-1	TRBD2	TGTGCCAGCAGTGAAAGACTAGCGGGAGGTGAGCAGTTCTTC	CASSERLAGGEQFF
NA	TRBJ1-1	TRBV12-3/TRBV12-4	NA	TGTGCCAGCGGCACGTCAACCACTGAAGCTTTCTTT	CASGTSTTEAFF
NA	TRBJ2-7	TRBV7-2	NA	TGTGCCAGCAGCGTGGAGCGGAGGGCCTACGAGCAGTACTTC	CASSVERRAYEQYF
NA	TRBJ1-1	TRBV19	TRBD1	TGTGCCAGTAGTCTTCGGGACAGCCCGAACACTGAAGCTTTCTTT	CASSLRDSPNTEAFF